The 17 T cell receptor beta chains below come from one sample, sequenced in a study of CXCR4 blockade with PD-1 therapy in pancreatic cancer. Sequenced by immunoSEQ multiplex PCR; TCRdb stores in-frame clones only, minus some. Of approximately 17,000 clones in the sample, around 72% were seen once. Material for sequencing was tumor tissue. Source of these receptors: a human donor with pancreatic ductal adenocarcinoma.

The chain employs TRBV29-1 and TRBJ1-4, with 9 bases lining up with TRBD1. Germline values: CDR1 SQVTM, CDR2 ANQGSEA. V gave up 6 bases and J gave up 8 bases; unmatched junction bases: 7. CDR3 length equals 13 residues. The DNA of the CDR3 is TGCAGCGTGGAACAGGGGGCCCGGGAAAAACTGTTTTTT. Encoded protein: CSVEQGAREKLFF.

V and J are TRBV19 and TRBJ2-7; 7 nucleotides match TRBD2. This CDR3 region has 16 residues. Trimming at V came to 4 bases and at J to 6 bases, leaving 15 bases not matched to a gene. The germline gives CDR1 LNHDA, CDR2 SQIVND (reference sequence). CDR3 sequence (DNA): TGTGCCAGTAGTAAGCCCCTTCCTAGCGGACCACTCGAGCAGTACTTC. As protein: CASSKPLPSGPLEQYF. The full variable domain, with the rest looked up from reference TRBV19 and TRBJ2-7, is DGGITQSPKYLFRKEGQNVTLSCEQNLNHDAMYWYRQDPGQGLRLIYYSQIVNDFQKGDIAEGYSVSREKKESFPLTVTSAQKNPTAFYLCASSKPLPSGPLEQYFGPGTRLTVT.

This rearrangement joins TRBV11-3 to TRBJ2-4; no clear D gene. This CDR3 spans 15 amino acids. Trimming removed 2 bases from V and 0 bases from J, with 8 bases in between. CDR1 and CDR2 from the germline V gene are SGHNT and YENEEA. The CDR3 DNA reads as TGTGCCAGCAGCTTAAGTCTCTTAGCCAAAAACATTCAGTACTTC. It specifies CASSLSLLAKNIQYF.

This chain joins TRBV29-1 and TRBJ2-5, with D perhaps matching TRBD1 (6 bases). In germline, CDR1 is SQVTM, CDR2 ANQGSEA. This CDR3 comprises 13 residues. Trimming left V 6 bases short and J 5 bases short, with 16 bases between. The CDR3 sequence is CSVAQTGRETQYF. As DNA, the CDR3 is TGCAGCGTCGCCCAAACAGGGCGGGAGACCCAGTACTTC.

The chain couples TRBV19 to TRBJ2-2; no clear D. Germline lookup yields CDR1 LNHDA and CDR2 SQIVND (reference sequence). The ends were cut back, 5 bases at V and 1 base at J, with 14 bases in the middle. This CDR3 comprises 16 residues. The CDR3 region is CASSFLFGQNTGELFF. In nucleotides, the CDR3 is TGTGCCAGTAGTTTTCTATTTGGGCAGAACACCGGGGAGCTGTTTTTT.

This clone was found a few times. This chain connects TRBV29-1 to TRBJ1-2; 7 bases are a match to TRBD1. CDR1 and CDR2 (germline): SQVTM, ANQGSEA. The CDR3 sequence is 13 residues long. As DNA, the CDR3 is TGCAGTTGTGAGACAGGGCAGAACTATGGCTACACCTTC. Its protein product is CSCETGQNYGYTF.

This clone occurred once. The chain joins TRBV5-1 to TRBJ2-1; 14 bases fit TRBD2. V trimming: 3 bases; J trimming: 7 bases; junction bases outside the gene matches: 9. The germline gives CDR1 SGHRS, CDR2 YFSETQ. The CDR3 extends over 17 amino acids. Here the CDR3 DNA reads TGCGCCAGCAGCTCCAGGGGACTAGCGGGAGTCGGGAATGAGCAGTTCTTC. The encoded protein is CASSSRGLAGVGNEQFF.

The V and J genes are TRBV18 and TRBJ1-1; no definite D call. Germline-derived CDR1 and CDR2 are KGHSH and LQKENI. V lost 5 bases, J lost 3 bases, and 10 bases lay in between. The CDR3 is 13 residues long. The CDR3 sequence is CASSSSPDTEAFF. The DNA for the CDR3 is TGTGCCAGCTCATCATCTCCGGACACTGAAGCTTTCTTT.

The chain is built from TRBV28 and TRBJ2-3; a weak D match, TRBD1 (7 bases). Trimming took 2 bases from V and 14 from J, leaving 17 bases between them. Germline lookup yields CDR1 MDHEN and CDR2 SYDVKM. The CDR3 runs 13 residues. CDR3 bases: TGTGCCAGCAGTTTAGGAGGGACAGATCACGGGTATTTT. Amino acid sequence: CASSLGGTDHGYF. Variable domain in full (rest from reference TRBV28 and TRBJ2-3): DVKVTQSSRYLVKRTGEKVFLECVQDMDHENMFWYRQDPGLGLRLIYFSYDVKMKEKGDIPEGYSVSREKKERFSLILESASTNQTSMYLCASSLGGTDHGYFGPGTRLTVL.

J is TRBJ1-1 and V is TRBV30; D might be TRBD1 (6 bases). The CDR3 runs 13 residues. The V gene's germline CDR1 is GTSNPN and CDR2 SVGIG (reference sequence). V lost 3 bases to trimming and J lost 5 bases, with 13 bases between them. The CDR3 is CAWSPTGKTEAFF. The CDR3 nucleotides are TGTGCCTGGAGCCCTACAGGGAAAACTGAAGCTTTCTTT.

The chain recombines TRBV28 with TRBJ1-6, with 8 positions matching TRBD1. The CDR3 has 15 amino acids. V was clipped by 2 bases and J by 7 bases; unmatched bases: 4. CDR1 is MDHEN and CDR2 is SYDVKM in the germline V gene. The CDR3 DNA reads TGTGCCAGCAGTTTAACGACAGGGGCGAATTCACCCCTCCACTTT. It encodes CASSLTTGANSPLHF.

The V call is TRBV30, the J call TRBJ1-1; D remains ambiguous. This CDR3 is built from 13 residues. V shed 1 base and J shed 0 bases, with 6 bases lying between them. The germline CDR1 and CDR2 sequences are GTSNPN and SVGIG (reference sequence). The DNA for the CDR3 is TGTGCCTGGAGTGGGTCCTTGAACACTGAAGCTTTCTTT. Protein: CAWSGSLNTEAFF.

This chain connects TRBV19 to TRBJ1-4; 7 bases are shared with TRBD1. With V trimmed by 3 bases and J by 8 bases, 9 bases remained unmatched. The CDR3 is made up of 15 amino acids. CDR1 and CDR2 from the germline V gene are LNHDA and SQIVND (reference sequence). CDR3 nucleotides: TGTGCCAGTAGTATCGCCTCAGGGGGAGTCGAAAAACTGTTTTTT. Translated, it gives CASSIASGGVEKLFF.

The chain combines TRBV6-7 with TRBJ1-1, with D possibly TRBD1 on 5 matching bases. TRBV6-7 has ORF status, its function being uncertain. CDR3 length: 13 residues. Trimming removed 4 bases from V and 6 bases from J, with 12 bases in between. The CDR3 spells CASSSSRGSEAFF. In nucleotides, the CDR3 is TGTGCCAGCAGTTCGTCGCGGGGGTCTGAAGCTTTCTTT.

V is TRBV18 and J is TRBJ1-3; D uncertain. CDR1 and CDR2 (germline): KGHSH, LQKENI. The CDR3 is 13 residues long. V was trimmed by 2 bases and J by 2 bases, leaving 4 bases between them. The CDR3 sequence is CASSPGAGNTIYF. The CDR3 nucleotides are TGTGCCAGCTCACCAGGTGCTGGAAACACCATATATTTT.

The rearrangement links TRBV18 to TRBJ1-4, with D possibly TRBD1 on 5 matching bases. The V gene lost 3 bases and the J gene lost 2 bases, with 10 bases spanning the gap. CDR1 and CDR2 from the germline V gene are KGHSH and LQKENI. The length of the CDR3 is 15 residues. The CDR3: CASSPTGVTNEKLFF. For the CDR3, the DNA is TGTGCCAGCTCACCCACAGGCGTGACTAATGAAAAACTGTTTTTT.

The gene calls are TRBV10-2 and TRBJ2-7; 7 bases are a match to TRBD1. The length of the CDR3 is 14 residues. Germline CDR1 and CDR2: WSHSY and SAAADI. J was trimmed by 1 base and V by 7 bases; bases with no gene match: 7. The CDR3: CASNYRDSSYEQYF. Here the CDR3 DNA reads TGCGCCAGCAATTACCGGGACAGTTCCTACGAGCAGTACTTC.